The clone carrying this T cell receptor (beta chain) has just a few counts. Antigen: not known. Depths of 1 in 200,000 to 1 in 1 million T cells were the sequencing target. The method was immunoSEQ multiplex PCR; TCRdb's version includes in-frame clones alone and lacks a portion of them. This sample has 330,000 or so clones, with approximately 67% found just once. Germline V gene lookup returns CDR1 ENHRY and CDR2 SYGVKD. This CDR3 is 14 amino acids long. J was trimmed by 2 bases and V by 6 bases; bases with no gene match: 6. This specimen comes from a study of cytotoxic CD8 clonotypes in ibrutinib-treated CLL. Across the whole study: Around 25 partial and 2 complete responses; at median roughly 68 months, roughly 15 remitted, approximately 12 progressed. General study results and limits: Baseline clonality, above age-matched healthy donor levels, tracked circulating CD8+ T-cell counts.

The sample here was PBMCs, taken after 36 months of ibrutinib treatment. The chain carries TRBV10-3 and TRBJ1-1, with 7 bases fitting TRBD1. The receptor comes from a human donor with chronic lymphocytic leukemia. DNA of the CDR3: TGTGCCATCAGGGAAACAGGGGCCAACACTGAAGCTTTCTTT. This encodes CAIRETGANTEAFF.